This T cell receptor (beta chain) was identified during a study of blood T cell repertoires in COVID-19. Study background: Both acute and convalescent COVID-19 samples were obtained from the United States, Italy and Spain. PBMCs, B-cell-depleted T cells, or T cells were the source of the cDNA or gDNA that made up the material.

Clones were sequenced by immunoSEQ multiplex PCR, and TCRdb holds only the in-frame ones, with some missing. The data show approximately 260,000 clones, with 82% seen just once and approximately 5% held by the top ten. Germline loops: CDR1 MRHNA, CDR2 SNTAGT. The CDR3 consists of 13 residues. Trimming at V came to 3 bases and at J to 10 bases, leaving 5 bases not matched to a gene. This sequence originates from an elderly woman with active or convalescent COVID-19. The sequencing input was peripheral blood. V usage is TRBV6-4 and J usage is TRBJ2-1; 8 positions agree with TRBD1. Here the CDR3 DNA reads TGTGCCAGCAGTGAATACAGGGGGTTGGAGCAGTTCTTC. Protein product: CASSEYRGLEQFF.